The TCR beta chain under discussion was sequenced for a study of molecular identifiers for immune sequencing clone quantification. Study-wide points: Over 99% of effector molecules, yet under 1% of naive-cell molecules, were held by clones above 20 RNA copies.

A remark on this clonotype: What it binds is not known.

In germline, CDR1 is MNHEY, CDR2 SMNVEV (reference sequence). V was shortened by 4 bases and J by 4 bases, with 8 bases between the two germline ends. The CDR3 loop spans 13 amino acids. The use of previously described methods and listed TCR primers produced the bulk TCR libraries. TCRdb re-analysed the PCR reads in MiXCR, keeping a single row per CDR3 protein. The sample records around 470,000 distinct CDR3 sequences, roughly 24% being singletons. The V and J genes are TRBV27 and TRBJ1-5, with D unclear. This sequence originates from a human donor in good health. Some libraries in this study had Jurkat cell RNA spiked in. The sequencing sample was made of naive CD8+ T cells from blood, with Jurkat cell RNA spiked in. The subset is: FACS-sorted CD8+CD4-CCR7+CD45RA+ naive T cells. CDR3 in amino acids: CASSYMPNQPQHF. DNA for the CDR3: TGTGCCAGCAGTTACATGCCTAATCAGCCCCAGCATTTT.